The text below deals with one T cell receptor (beta chain). The assay was immunoSEQ multiplex PCR, and TCRdb's table has in-frame clones only and misses some. The sample consists of under 75,000 clones, just over 90% of them appearing once. The germline gives CDR1 SGHDN, CDR2 FVKESK. The V gene lost 6 bases and the J gene lost 8 bases, with 14 bases spanning the gap. The CDR3 has 13 amino acids. This entry is derived from a study of control samples from healthy donors and cancer patients. The J gene is TRBJ2-4, the V gene TRBV14; D is ambiguous. This TCR was recovered from a woman in her 50s with colorectal cancer. The sequenced material came from PBMCs. This CDR3 reads CASSPSLGDIQYF. The CDR3 nucleotides read TGTGCCAGCAGTCCCAGCTTGGGTGACATTCAGTACTTC.